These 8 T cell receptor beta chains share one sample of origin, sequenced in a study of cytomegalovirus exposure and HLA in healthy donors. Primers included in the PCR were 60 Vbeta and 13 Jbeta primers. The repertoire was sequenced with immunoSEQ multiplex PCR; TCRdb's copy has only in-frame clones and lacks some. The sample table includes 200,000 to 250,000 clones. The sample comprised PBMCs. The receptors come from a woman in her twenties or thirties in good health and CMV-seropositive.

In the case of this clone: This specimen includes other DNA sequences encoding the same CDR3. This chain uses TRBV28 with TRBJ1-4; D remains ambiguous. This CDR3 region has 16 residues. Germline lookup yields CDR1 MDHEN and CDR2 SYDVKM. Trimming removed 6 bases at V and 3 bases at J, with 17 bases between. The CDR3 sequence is CASSLPNRAPNEKLFF. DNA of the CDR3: TGTGCCAGCAGCCTTCCTAACCGTGCACCTAATGAAAAACTGTTTTTT.

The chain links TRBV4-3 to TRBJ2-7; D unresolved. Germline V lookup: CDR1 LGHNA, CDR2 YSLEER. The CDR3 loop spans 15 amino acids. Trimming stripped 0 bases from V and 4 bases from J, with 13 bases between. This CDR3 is CASSQDRYGQYEQYF. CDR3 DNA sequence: TGCGCCAGCAGCCAAGATAGGTATGGGCAGTACGAGCAGTACTTC.

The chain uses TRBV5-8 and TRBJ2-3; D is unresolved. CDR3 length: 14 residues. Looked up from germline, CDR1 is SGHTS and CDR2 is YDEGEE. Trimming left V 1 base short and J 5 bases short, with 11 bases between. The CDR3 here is CASSLRQTEDTQYF. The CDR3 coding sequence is TGTGCCAGCAGCTTGCGGCAGACTGAAGATACGCAGTATTTT.

Here the CDR3 DNA reads TGCGCCAGCAGTCAATTTTGCAGGGAAGCTTTCTTT. As protein: CASSQFCREAFF. The genes are TRBV23-1 and TRBJ1-1, with no clear D. TRBV23-1 is identified as an open reading frame with a role that is uncertain. Trimming stripped 1 base from V and 8 bases from J, with 8 bases between. The CDR3 extends over 12 amino acids.

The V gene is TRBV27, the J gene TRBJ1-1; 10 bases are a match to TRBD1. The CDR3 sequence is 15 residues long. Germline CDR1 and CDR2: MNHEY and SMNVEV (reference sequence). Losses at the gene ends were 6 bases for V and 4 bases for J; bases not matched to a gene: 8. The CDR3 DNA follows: TGTGCCAGCAGATCCACCGGGACAGGGGCCACTGAAGCTTTCTTT. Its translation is CASRSTGTGATEAFF.

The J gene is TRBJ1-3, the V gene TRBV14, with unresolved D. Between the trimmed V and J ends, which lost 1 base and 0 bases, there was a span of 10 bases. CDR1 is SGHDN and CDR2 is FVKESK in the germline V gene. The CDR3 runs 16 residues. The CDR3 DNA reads TGTGCCAGCAGCCAAGTTGCCCAGATCTCTGGAAACACCATATATTTT. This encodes CASSQVAQISGNTIYF.

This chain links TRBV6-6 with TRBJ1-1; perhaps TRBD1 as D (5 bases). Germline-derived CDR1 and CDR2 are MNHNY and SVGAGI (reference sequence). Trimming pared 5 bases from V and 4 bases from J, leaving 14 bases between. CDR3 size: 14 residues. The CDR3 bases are TGTGCCAGCAGTCTACTGGGGGGGGGCACTGAAGCTTTCTTT. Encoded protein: CASSLLGGGTEAFF.

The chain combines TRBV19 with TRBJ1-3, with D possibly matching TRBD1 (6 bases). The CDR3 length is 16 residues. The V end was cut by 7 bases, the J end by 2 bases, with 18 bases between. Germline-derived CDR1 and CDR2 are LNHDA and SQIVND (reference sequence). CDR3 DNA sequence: TGTGCCAGTACCTCGGCCGGGACAATCCCTGGAAACACCATATATTTT. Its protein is CASTSAGTIPGNTIYF.